These 5 T cell receptor beta chains were all obtained from the same sample, sequenced in a study of cytomegalovirus exposure and HLA in healthy donors (dated by TCRdb to 2017 to 2019). Library creation used the immunoSEQ multiplex PCR assay. For the multiplex PCR, a mixture combining 60 forward primers for TCR Vbeta segments and 13 reverse primers for TCR Jbeta segments was used. This immuneACCESS table, as held by TCRdb, lists in-frame sequences with V and J called but not all clones. Of the missing ones, under half trace to an unresolved V gene in checked studies; the others have no known cause. For this sample there are around 180,000 clones; 80% appear just once. 5% to 7% of the sample goes to the ten largest clones. Sequenced sample: PBMCs. Every receptor here comes from a man in his forties or fifties in good health and CMV-seronegative.

The chain couples TRBV11-2 to TRBJ2-1; 9 nucleotides align to TRBD1. CDR1 and CDR2 from the germline V gene are SGHAT and FQNNGV. This CDR3 has 15 amino acids. V trimming: 1 base; J trimming: 10 bases; junction bases outside the gene matches: 8. The CDR3 nucleotides are TGTGCCAGCAGCTTAGCCGGACAGGGGCCGGGGGAGCAGTTCTTC. It yields the protein CASSLAGQGPGEQFF.

The chain joins TRBV5-4 to TRBJ2-1, with 8 positions matching TRBD2. The CDR3 runs 15 residues. The germline CDR1 and CDR2 sequences are SGHNT and YYREEE (reference sequence). Trimming removed 4 bases from V and 9 bases from J; junction bases left unmatched: 12. This CDR3 is CASSAPGLELGEQFF. CDR3 DNA: TGTGCCAGCAGCGCACCGGGACTAGAACTTGGTGAGCAGTTCTTC. Supplemented by reference TRBV5-4 and TRBJ2-1, the full variable domain reads ETGVTQSPTHLIKTRGQQVTLRCSSQSGHNTVSWYQQALGQGPQFIFQYYREEENGRGNFPPRFSGLQFPNYSSELNVNALELDDSALYLCASSAPGLELGEQFFGPGTRLTVL.

This clone has a single count. V usage is TRBV30 and J usage is TRBJ2-3; possible D gene TRBD2, 6 bases. V gave up 0 bases and J gave up 4 bases, with 14 bases separating them. This CDR3 spans 15 amino acids. The germline V gene encodes CDR1 GTSNPN and CDR2 SVGIG (reference sequence). CDR3 residues: CAWSVSREVADTQYF. CDR3 DNA: TGTGCCTGGAGTGTATCGCGGGAAGTTGCAGATACGCAGTATTTT.

This clone was recorded a few times. This sequence joins TRBV27 and TRBJ1-1; D ambiguous. V lost 6 bases and J lost 7, with 15 bases in between. Germline V gene data show CDR1 as MNHEY and CDR2 as SMNVEV (reference sequence). This CDR3 is 13 amino acids long. The CDR3 loop reads CASSSYRESEAFF. The CDR3 nucleotides read TGTGCCAGCAGCTCTTATCGGGAAAGTGAAGCTTTCTTT.

The chain joins TRBV4-3 to TRBJ2-2, with D unclear. Per the germline V gene, CDR1 is LGHNA and CDR2 is YSLEER. Deletions cut 0 bases from V and 7 bases from J, with 6 bases between. The CDR3 contains 13 residues. This CDR3 is CASSQDRLGELFF. CDR3 nucleotide sequence: TGCGCCAGCAGCCAAGATCGTCTCGGGGAGCTGTTTTTT.